The following is a T cell receptor beta chain sequence with its context. The antigen is undetermined. This specimen comes from a study of cytomegalovirus exposure and HLA in healthy donors. Use of 60 Vbeta and 13 Jbeta primers characterized the PCR. TCRdb's table, derived via immunoSEQ multiplex PCR, lists solely in-frame clones and lacks some. Of fewer than 200,000 clones listed, roughly 80% are singletons. Study-wide findings and caveats: Immune exposure data for these donors was limited to CMV serostatus. A later analysis associated 16,000 or so TCR beta sequences with HLA alleles at a 0.05 false discovery rate. Some V segments, TRBV6-2 and TRBV6-3 among them, were indistinguishable and were therefore excluded.

Germline loops: CDR1 MDHEN, CDR2 SYDVKM. The CDR3 length is 14 residues. Trimming cost V 5 bases and J 12 bases, with 17 bases left between them. The sequence derives from a woman younger than 30 in good health and CMV-seropositive. V usage is TRBV28 and J usage is TRBJ1-6; perhaps TRBD1 as D (5 bases). Sequencing was done on a sample of PBMCs. DNA of the CDR3: TGTGCCAGCAGTCCCGCGGCAGGGTGGGAACCCCTCCACTTT. This encodes CASSPAAGWEPLHF.